A selection of T cell receptor beta chains follows, all from one sample in a study of CD8 T cells in Susac syndrome. TCRdb reprocessed the immunoSEQ multiplex PCR reads with MiXCR, giving one entry per CDR3 protein. The repertoire holds over 100,000 distinct CDR3 sequences, with around 92% as singletons. Sequenced: CD8+ T cells from PBMCs. The receptors were sampled from a human donor in good health. The CDR3 runs from the conserved cysteine through the conserved F or W. The D gene is left open where the match is weak. Size is stated for part of the rows, as once, few or many counts, or as a class when the clone is expanded.

v_gene: TRBV5-1; d_gene: NA; j_gene: TRBJ2-5; abundance: NA; CDR3nt: TGCGCCAGCAGCCTACTGGACTCGGGGCCGAAAGCTCTAGAGACCCAGTACTTC; CDR3aa: CASSLLDSGPKALETQYF
v_gene: TRBV6-5; d_gene: NA; j_gene: TRBJ2-1; abundance: once; CDR3nt: TGTGCCAGCAGTTCCGATACTTTCTCCTACAATGAGCAGTTCTTC; CDR3aa: CASSSDTFSYNEQFF
v_gene: TRBV7-9; d_gene: TRBD2; j_gene: TRBJ2-2; abundance: NA; CDR3nt: TGTGCCAGCAGCCGACGCGGGGGGCGGAACACCGGGGAGCTGTTTTTT; CDR3aa: CASSRRGGRNTGELFF
v_gene: TRBV21-1; d_gene: NA; j_gene: TRBJ1-4; abundance: NA; CDR3nt: TGTGCCAGCAGTGTGAACACAACTAATGAAAAACTGTTTTTT; CDR3aa: CASSVNTTNEKLFF
v_gene: TRBV3-1; d_gene: NA; j_gene: TRBJ1-4; abundance: NA; CDR3nt: TGTGCCAGCAGCCTATTGGGGGATAGCGAAAAACTGTTTTTT; CDR3aa: CASSLLGDSEKLFF
v_gene: TRBV18; d_gene: NA; j_gene: TRBJ2-7; abundance: NA; CDR3nt: TGTGCCAGCTCAGGCGGTTCGTACGAGCAGTACTTC; CDR3aa: CASSGGSYEQYF
v_gene: TRBV10-3; d_gene: NA; j_gene: TRBJ1-5; abundance: NA; CDR3nt: TGTGCCATCAGTGAACAGGGTGGGCAGCCCCAGCATTTT; CDR3aa: CAISEQGGQPQHF
v_gene: TRBV14; d_gene: TRBD2; j_gene: TRBJ2-1; abundance: NA; CDR3nt: TGTGCCAGCAGCCGAGAGGGACTAGCGGGAACCAATGAGCAGTTCTTC; CDR3aa: CASSREGLAGTNEQFF
v_gene: TRBV4-2; d_gene: NA; j_gene: TRBJ1-5; abundance: NA; CDR3nt: TGTGCCAGCAGCCAAGATACGGGGGCCGGGAATCAGCCCCAGCATTTT; CDR3aa: CASSQDTGAGNQPQHF
v_gene: TRBV3-1; d_gene: NA; j_gene: TRBJ2-1; abundance: once; CDR3nt: TGTGCCAGCAGACACAGGGACTGGGACAATGAGCAGTTCTTC; CDR3aa: CASRHRDWDNEQFF
v_gene: TRBV30; d_gene: NA; j_gene: TRBJ1-2; abundance: NA; CDR3nt: TGTGCCTGGATCTCCCCGGGGGACTATGGCTACACCTTC; CDR3aa: CAWISPGDYGYTF
v_gene: TRBV7-2; d_gene: TRBD1; j_gene: TRBJ1-2; abundance: NA; CDR3nt: TGTGCCAGCAGCTCCGGGACAGGGGGTTTTGGCTACACCTTC; CDR3aa: CASSSGTGGFGYTF
v_gene: TRBV30; d_gene: TRBD1; j_gene: TRBJ1-5; abundance: once; CDR3nt: TGTGCCTGGAGTGTAAAGGGACAGGGCGGTGGTCGGCCCCAGCATTTT; CDR3aa: CAWSVKGQGGGRPQHF
v_gene: TRBV14; d_gene: TRBD1; j_gene: TRBJ1-2; abundance: NA; CDR3nt: TGTGCCAGCAGCCAAGGGGACAGGCTCTATGGCTACACCTTC; CDR3aa: CASSQGDRLYGYTF
v_gene: TRBV9; d_gene: NA; j_gene: TRBJ2-7; abundance: NA; CDR3nt: TGTGCCAGCAGCGTAGCAACAGAAGCCTACGAGCAGTACTTC; CDR3aa: CASSVATEAYEQYF
v_gene: TRBV21-1; d_gene: NA; j_gene: TRBJ2-2; abundance: NA; CDR3nt: TGTGCCAGCAGCGCACGACAGGGTTGGACCGGGGAGCTGTTTTTT; CDR3aa: CASSARQGWTGELFF
v_gene: TRBV25-1; d_gene: NA; j_gene: TRBJ1-5; abundance: NA; CDR3nt: TGTGCCAGCAGTGAGGAGGGGCGTGGAGGAAATCAGCCCCAGCATTTT; CDR3aa: CASSEEGRGGNQPQHF
v_gene: TRBV6-2/TRBV6-3; d_gene: NA; j_gene: TRBJ1-2; abundance: NA; CDR3nt: TGTGCCAGCAGCTTCCAGACAGCTAACTATGGCTACACCTTC; CDR3aa: CASSFQTANYGYTF
v_gene: TRBV4-3; d_gene: NA; j_gene: TRBJ1-5; abundance: once; CDR3nt: TGCGCCAGCAGCCAAGATCATTGGGGCCGGGGATTACAGCCCCAGCATTTT; CDR3aa: CASSQDHWGRGLQPQHF
v_gene: TRBV9; d_gene: TRBD1; j_gene: TRBJ2-3; abundance: NA; CDR3nt: TGTGCCAGCAGCCCCTGGGACAGGGACACAGATACGCAGTATTTT; CDR3aa: CASSPWDRDTDTQYF
v_gene: TRBV7-2; d_gene: TRBD2; j_gene: TRBJ2-6; abundance: NA; CDR3nt: TGTGCCAGCAGCCCTAGCGGGGCCTCTGGGGCCAACGTCCTGACTTTC; CDR3aa: CASSPSGASGANVLTF
v_gene: TRBV6-2/TRBV6-3; d_gene: NA; j_gene: TRBJ2-5; abundance: NA; CDR3nt: TGTGCCAGCAGTTACCCTCGGCAGTCCGGAGGGACCCAGTACTTC; CDR3aa: CASSYPRQSGGTQYF
v_gene: TRBV6-4; d_gene: TRBD1; j_gene: TRBJ1-6; abundance: NA; CDR3nt: TGTGCCAGCAGTGCGGGGGCAGGGGGCGCGACGAATTCACCCCTCCACTTT; CDR3aa: CASSAGAGGATNSPLHF
v_gene: TRBV7-2; d_gene: NA; j_gene: TRBJ1-2; abundance: NA; CDR3nt: TGTGCCAGCAGCTTAGGATGGATTAACTATGGCTACACCTTC; CDR3aa: CASSLGWINYGYTF
v_gene: TRBV12-3/TRBV12-4; d_gene: NA; j_gene: TRBJ2-7; abundance: few; CDR3nt: TGTGCCAGCAGTTTAAGTCGTGAGCAGTACTTC; CDR3aa: CASSLSREQYF
v_gene: TRBV12-3/TRBV12-4; d_gene: TRBD1; j_gene: TRBJ2-1; abundance: NA; CDR3nt: TGTGCCAGCAGTCCACCGGGACAGGGGGGCGAGCAGTTCTTC; CDR3aa: CASSPPGQGGEQFF
v_gene: TRBV29-1; d_gene: NA; j_gene: TRBJ2-5; abundance: NA; CDR3nt: TGCAGCGTTGAAGAAGTACAAGAGACCCAGTACTTC; CDR3aa: CSVEEVQETQYF
v_gene: TRBV5-1; d_gene: TRBD2; j_gene: TRBJ2-5; abundance: NA; CDR3nt: TGCGCCAGCAGCTTGGTGCCCCTCCAGCGGGAGGTTCCTGAGACCCAGTACTTC; CDR3aa: CASSLVPLQREVPETQYF
v_gene: TRBV7-6; d_gene: TRBD1; j_gene: TRBJ1-5; abundance: NA; CDR3nt: TGTGCCAGCAGCCGCGGACAGGGGGGGGTTCAGCCCCAGCATTTT; CDR3aa: CASSRGQGGVQPQHF
v_gene: TRBV19; d_gene: TRBD2; j_gene: TRBJ2-6; abundance: once; CDR3nt: TGTGCCAGTAGTCCAACTAGCGCTGGGGCCAACGTCCTGACTTTC; CDR3aa: CASSPTSAGANVLTF
v_gene: TRBV10-3; d_gene: NA; j_gene: TRBJ1-1; abundance: NA; CDR3nt: TGTGCCATCAGAGAGACAGCCAACACTGAAGCTTTCTTT; CDR3aa: CAIRETANTEAFF
v_gene: TRBV2; d_gene: NA; j_gene: TRBJ2-2; abundance: NA; CDR3nt: TGTGCCAGCAGTCGATCCCCGAACACCGGGGAGCTGTTTTTT; CDR3aa: CASSRSPNTGELFF
v_gene: TRBV29-1; d_gene: NA; j_gene: TRBJ2-6; abundance: NA; CDR3nt: TGCAGCGTTGATCTCTCTGGGGCCAACGTCCTGACTTTC; CDR3aa: CSVDLSGANVLTF
v_gene: TRBV6-6; d_gene: NA; j_gene: TRBJ2-5; abundance: NA; CDR3nt: TGTGCCAGCATGCGGCCGCGGGAGACCCAGTACTTC; CDR3aa: CASMRPRETQYF
v_gene: TRBV20-1; d_gene: TRBD2; j_gene: TRBJ2-3; abundance: NA; CDR3nt: TGCAGTGCTACACTAGCGGGAAGTACAGATACGCAGTATTTT; CDR3aa: CSATLAGSTDTQYF
v_gene: TRBV14; d_gene: NA; j_gene: TRBJ1-1; abundance: NA; CDR3nt: TGTGCCAGCAGCCCCAGACAGTCCCCCACTGAAGCTTTCTTT; CDR3aa: CASSPRQSPTEAFF
v_gene: TRBV11-1; d_gene: NA; j_gene: TRBJ2-5; abundance: NA; CDR3nt: TGTGCCAGCTTGTCCCCCCAAGAGACCCAGTACTTC; CDR3aa: CASLSPQETQYF
v_gene: TRBV6-2/TRBV6-3; d_gene: NA; j_gene: TRBJ2-2; abundance: NA; CDR3nt: TGTGCCAGCAGTACCGGCACCGGGGAGCTGTTTTTT; CDR3aa: CASSTGTGELFF
v_gene: TRBV12-3/TRBV12-4; d_gene: TRBD2; j_gene: TRBJ2-2; abundance: NA; CDR3nt: TGTGCCAGCAGTGGCAGGGGACTAGCGGGAGGCGGGGAGCTGTTTTTT; CDR3aa: CASSGRGLAGGGELFF
v_gene: TRBV7-9; d_gene: NA; j_gene: TRBJ1-1; abundance: once; CDR3nt: TGTGCCAGCAGCTTAGATGTCCGTGAAGCTTTCTTT; CDR3aa: CASSLDVREAFF
v_gene: TRBV5-1; d_gene: TRBD2; j_gene: TRBJ2-1; abundance: once; CDR3nt: TGCGCCAGCAGCTTGAGTCAACTAGCGGGAGCCGGGAATGAGCAGTTCTTC; CDR3aa: CASSLSQLAGAGNEQFF
v_gene: TRBV6-5; d_gene: TRBD1; j_gene: TRBJ1-4; abundance: NA; CDR3nt: TGTGCCAGCAGCCGACAGGGCTCCCCGGGAAAACTGTTTTTT; CDR3aa: CASSRQGSPGKLFF
v_gene: TRBV18; d_gene: NA; j_gene: TRBJ2-7; abundance: NA; CDR3nt: TGTGCCAGCTCGGTCCTCGGGACGGCCGAGGGGGACTACGAGCAGTACTTC; CDR3aa: CASSVLGTAEGDYEQYF
v_gene: TRBV21-1; d_gene: NA; j_gene: TRBJ1-2; abundance: NA; CDR3nt: TGTGCCAGCAGCAAAGGGGCTTCTCACTATGGCTACACCTTC; CDR3aa: CASSKGASHYGYTF
v_gene: TRBV7-2; d_gene: NA; j_gene: TRBJ2-5; abundance: NA; CDR3nt: TGTGCCAGCAGCCGCCGGGGGGCGTACCAAGAGACCCAGTACTTC; CDR3aa: CASSRRGAYQETQYF
v_gene: TRBV20-1; d_gene: NA; j_gene: TRBJ2-7; abundance: once; CDR3nt: TGCAGTGCAGGAGGCGGGGGCGATACCTACGAGCAGTACTTC; CDR3aa: CSAGGGGDTYEQYF
v_gene: TRBV7-2; d_gene: NA; j_gene: TRBJ1-5; abundance: NA; CDR3nt: TGTGCCAGCACGAATAGCAATCAGCCCCAGCATTTT; CDR3aa: CASTNSNQPQHF
v_gene: TRBV6-5; d_gene: NA; j_gene: TRBJ1-5; abundance: NA; CDR3nt: TGTGCCAGCAGTTACCGGGCTAATCAGCCCCAGCATTTT; CDR3aa: CASSYRANQPQHF
v_gene: TRBV6-2/TRBV6-3; d_gene: TRBD1; j_gene: TRBJ2-7; abundance: NA; CDR3nt: TGTGCCAGCAGGCAGCATTCAGGACAGGGAATCTACGAGCAGTACTTC; CDR3aa: CASRQHSGQGIYEQYF
v_gene: TRBV5-4; d_gene: NA; j_gene: TRBJ2-2; abundance: NA; CDR3nt: TGTGCCAGCAGCCACGACACCGGGGAGCTGTTTTTT; CDR3aa: CASSHDTGELFF
v_gene: TRBV5-6; d_gene: NA; j_gene: TRBJ2-5; abundance: NA; CDR3nt: TGTGCCAGCAGCTTGGCTGGGGGGCTCGAGACCCAGTACTTC; CDR3aa: CASSLAGGLETQYF